These 22 T cell receptor beta chains were sequenced from one sample in a study of blood T cell repertoires in COVID-19. Some clones are missing from TCRdb's copy, which holds only in-frame ones; the method was immunoSEQ multiplex PCR. The profile covers about 68,000 clones, with over 75% appearing a single time and approximately 23% taken by the ten largest. Material for sequencing was peripheral blood. Every receptor here comes from a man between 45 and 60 years old with acute or convalescent COVID-19.

There are many counts of this clone. The chain employs TRBV5-6 and TRBJ2-7; D is unclear. The V gene lost 2 bases and the J gene lost 0 bases, with 6 bases spanning the gap. The CDR3 covers 13 residues. Germline assignment: CDR1 SGHDT and CDR2 YYEEEE. DNA for the CDR3: TGTGCCAGCAGCTTTGGCAGCTCCTACGAGCAGTACTTC. Amino acids: CASSFGSSYEQYF.

The chain recombines TRBV7-9 with TRBJ2-1, with 9 positions matching TRBD2. The V segment lost 0 bases and the J segment 7 bases; nucleotides outside the gene matches: 10. The CDR3 has 17 residues. CDR1 is SEHNR, CDR2 FQNEAQ, per germline (reference sequence). CDR3 DNA sequence: TGTGCCAGCAGCTTAGCGGGTTTGCGGGGGGGCTGGAATGAGCAGTTCTTC. It encodes CASSLAGLRGGWNEQFF.

This chain joins TRBV5-5 and TRBJ2-1; 10 bases align to TRBD1. The CDR3 sequence is 18 residues long. From germline, CDR1 is SGHKS and CDR2 YYEKEE (reference sequence). V lost 4 bases, J lost 2 bases, and 12 bases stayed unmatched. As DNA, the CDR3 is TGTGCCAGCAGCCACCATTATAAGGGACAGGGGACCTACAATGAGCAGTTCTTC. Encoded protein: CASSHHYKGQGTYNEQFF.

This rearrangement joins TRBV18 to TRBJ1-2; D remains unclear. Germline lookup yields CDR1 KGHSH and CDR2 LQKENI. This CDR3 region has 13 residues. Trimming removed 0 bases at V and 7 bases at J, with 9 bases between. Here the CDR3 reads CASSPPGGFGYTF. Written as DNA, the CDR3 is TGTGCCAGCTCACCACCGGGAGGGTTTGGCTACACCTTC.

CDR3 sequence (DNA): TGTGCCAGCAGTGTCGAGCGGGAACAGATCACAGATACGCAGTATTTT. It yields the protein CASSVEREQITDTQYF. The chain carries TRBV2 and TRBJ2-3, with TRBD2 matching 7 bases. V trimming: 4 bases; J trimming: 2 bases; junction bases outside the gene matches: 9. The CDR3 covers 16 residues. The germline CDR1 and CDR2 sequences are SNHLY and FYNNEI.

V and J are TRBV19 and TRBJ2-7, with D uncertain. Germline assignment: CDR1 LNHDA and CDR2 SQIVND (reference sequence). This CDR3 is 16 amino acids long. Trimming took off 0 bases at V and 3 bases at J, with 15 bases between the two ends. CDR3 DNA: TGTGCCAGTAGTATAGAACCGTCGCTAGAATTCTACGAGCAGTACTTC. It specifies CASSIEPSLEFYEQYF.

This clone was seen just once. V gene TRBV4-1 combines with J gene TRBJ2-5; 8 nucleotides match TRBD2. The CDR3 sequence is 16 residues long. Germline assignment: CDR1 MGHRA and CDR2 YSYEKL. With V trimmed by 1 base and J by 9 bases, 13 bases remained unmatched. CDR3 sequence reads: CASSQVTVAGSMAQYF. For the CDR3, the DNA is TGCGCCAGCAGCCAAGTGACGGTAGCGGGGTCAATGGCCCAGTACTTC.

The V gene is TRBV6-5, the J gene TRBJ2-5; D unresolved. The CDR3 sequence is 14 residues long. Trimming removed 0 bases at V and 4 bases at J, with 9 bases between. Germline assignment: CDR1 MNHEY and CDR2 SVGAGI. Here the CDR3 reads CASSYSGRRETQYF. Written as DNA, the CDR3 is TGTGCCAGCAGTTACTCGGGTAGGAGAGAGACCCAGTACTTC.

This clone was detected only once. J is TRBJ2-2 and V is TRBV24-1; the D is unclear. In germline, CDR1 is KGHDR, CDR2 SFDVKD. The V and J ends lost 0 bases and 6 bases respectively, with 10 bases between them. This CDR3 has 15 residues. The CDR3 bases are TGTGCCACCAGTGATTTGTTTTTAGGAGCCGGGGAGCTGTTTTTT. It codes for CATSDLFLGAGELFF.

The chain recombines TRBV24-1 with TRBJ2-2, with 9 nucleotides matching TRBD1. The CDR3 loop spans 17 amino acids. With 3 bases clipped from V and 1 base from J, the junction kept 5 bases outside the gene matches. Germline V gene sequence: CDR1 KGHDR, CDR2 SFDVKD. This CDR3 reads CATSDLPGQGNTGELFF. CDR3 DNA: TGTGCCACCAGTGATCTGCCGGGACAGGGGAACACCGGGGAGCTGTTTTTT.

About this clone itself: Compared with germline, one end of the junction differs, possibly owing to a read error. The CDR3 protein is CASSLARSSSGGAVF. The CDR3 nucleotides read TGCGCCAGCAGCTTGGCCAGAAGTTCGAGCGGGGGGGCGGTCTTC. The genes are TRBV5-1 and TRBJ2-1, with 10 bases aligning to TRBD2. Germline V CDR1 and CDR2: SGHRS, YFSETQ. The CDR3 is 15 amino acids.

V gene TRBV28 combines with J gene TRBJ1-6; TRBD1 matches at 7 bases. CDR3 length: 13 amino acids. Germline V gene lookup returns CDR1 MDHEN and CDR2 SYDVKM. Trimming cost V 6 bases and J 7 bases; bases outside gene matches: 3. The chain's CDR3 is CASRRQGNSPLHF. As DNA, the CDR3 is TGTGCCAGCAGGAGACAGGGAAATTCACCCCTCCACTTT.

CDR3 in DNA: TGTGCCAGCAGCTCGAGGGGGGGGGCAGAAGCTTTCTTT. The encoded protein is CASSSRGGAEAFF. V is TRBV5-4 and J is TRBJ1-1; tentatively, D is TRBD1 (6 bases). Germline CDR1 reads SGHNT; CDR2 reads YYREEE (reference sequence). The CDR3 spans 13 residues. Trimming removed 3 bases from V and 8 bases from J, with 14 bases in between.

This chain joins TRBV5-1 and TRBJ2-2, with D unresolved. The CDR3 runs 15 residues. Germline V gene data show CDR1 as SGHRS and CDR2 as YFSETQ. Between the trimmed V and J ends, which lost 4 bases and 0 bases, there was a span of 10 bases. The CDR3 nucleotides read TGCGCCAGCAGCCCACGCCGGGCGAACACCGGGGAGCTGTTTTTT. Protein product: CASSPRRANTGELFF.

The CDR3 reads CASSQGIRTGGFETQYF. For the CDR3, the DNA is TGCGCCAGCAGCCAAGGGATCAGGACAGGGGGCTTCGAGACCCAGTACTTC. This sequence joins TRBV4-1 and TRBJ2-5, with TRBD1 matching 11 bases. J lost 5 bases, V lost 1 base, and 9 bases had no gene match. The CDR3 extends over 17 amino acids. Looked up from germline, CDR1 is MGHRA and CDR2 is YSYEKL.

V gene TRBV5-5 combines with J gene TRBJ2-7; no clear D. The CDR3 loop spans 14 amino acids. V lost 2 bases and J lost 2, with 11 bases in between. Per germline, CDR1 SGHKS and CDR2 YYEKEE (reference sequence). The CDR3 sequence: CASSFGGNTYEQYF. CDR3 nucleotide sequence: TGTGCCAGCAGCTTTGGCGGAAACACCTACGAGCAGTACTTC.

The V and J genes are TRBV30 and TRBJ1-6, with D possibly matching TRBD1 (5 bases). Per germline, CDR1 GTSNPN and CDR2 SVGIG (reference sequence). The CDR3 has 13 amino acids. Trimming shortened V by 2 bases and J by 7 bases, and 9 bases separated the two germline ends. The CDR3 coding sequence is TGTGCCTGGAGTCAGCAGGGAAATTCACCCCTCCACTTT. This gives the protein CAWSQQGNSPLHF.

The chain has TRBV6-5 and TRBJ2-7; TRBD1 matches at 7 bases. The CDR3 totals 15 residues. Germline lookup yields CDR1 MNHEY and CDR2 SVGAGI. V dropped 7 bases and J dropped 2; count of bases not matched to a gene: 11. CDR3 DNA sequence: TGTGCCAGCACCCCCGACGGCAGGGGGACCTACGAGCAGTACTTC. This codes for CASTPDGRGTYEQYF.

The chain uses TRBV9 and TRBJ2-3; D might be TRBD2 (5 bases). The CDR3 sequence is 15 residues long. Germline V gene data show CDR1 as SGDLS and CDR2 as YYNGEE. Trimming shortened V by 3 bases and J by 0 bases, and 11 bases separated the two germline ends. CDR3 sequence reads: CASSESGLSTDTQYF. CDR3 DNA sequence: TGTGCCAGCAGCGAAAGCGGCTTAAGCACAGATACGCAGTATTTT.

The chain employs TRBV5-6 and TRBJ1-3; no definite D call. Trimming pared 4 bases from V and 5 bases from J, leaving 16 bases between. CDR1 SGHDT and CDR2 YYEEEE come from the germline V gene. This CDR3 has 15 residues. Written as DNA, the CDR3 is TGTGCCAGCAGCCTCCCCGGTGCTCAACGAAACACCATATATTTT. Protein product: CASSLPGAQRNTIYF. Looking up the rest from reference TRBV5-6 and TRBJ1-3 gives the full variable domain: DAGVTQSPTHLIKTRGQQVTLRCSPKSGHDTVSWYQQALGQGPQFIFQYYEEEERQRGNFPDRFSGHQFPNYSSELNVNALLLGDSALYLCASSLPGAQRNTIYFGEGSWLTVV.

The chain recombines TRBV3-1 (or the pseudogene TRBV3-2) with TRBJ1-4; 12 bases line up with TRBD1. This CDR3 comprises 18 residues. Trimming removed 3 bases from V and 7 bases from J; junction bases left unmatched: 12. CDR1 and CDR2 (germline): LGHDT, YNNKEL (reference sequence). For the CDR3, the DNA is TGTGCCAGCAGCCATTTCGTGGGGACAGGGGGCGCCGGTGAAAAACTGTTTTTT. Residues: CASSHFVGTGGAGEKLFF.

In this sample, this clone turned up once. The gene calls are TRBV11-2 and TRBJ2-7; 8 bases agree with TRBD1. Germline V CDR1 and CDR2: SGHAT, FQNNGV. The CDR3 runs 17 residues. The ends lost 1 base at V and 4 bases at J; junction bases unmatched: 12. CDR3 sequence: CASSLVPRPGQGYEQYV. CDR3 bases: TGTGCCAGCAGCTTAGTTCCCCGTCCCGGACAGGGATACGAGCAGTACGTC.